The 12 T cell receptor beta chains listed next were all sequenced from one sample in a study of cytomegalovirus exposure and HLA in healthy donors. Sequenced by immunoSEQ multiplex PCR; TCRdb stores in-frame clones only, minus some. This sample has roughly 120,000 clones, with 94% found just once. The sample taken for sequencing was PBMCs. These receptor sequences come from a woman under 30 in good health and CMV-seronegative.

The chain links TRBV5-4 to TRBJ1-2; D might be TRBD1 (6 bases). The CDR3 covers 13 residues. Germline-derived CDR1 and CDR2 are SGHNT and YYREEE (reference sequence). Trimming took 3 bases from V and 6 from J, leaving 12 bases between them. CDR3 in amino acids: CASSSDRRNGYTF. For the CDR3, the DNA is TGTGCCAGCAGCTCCGACAGGAGGAATGGCTACACCTTC.

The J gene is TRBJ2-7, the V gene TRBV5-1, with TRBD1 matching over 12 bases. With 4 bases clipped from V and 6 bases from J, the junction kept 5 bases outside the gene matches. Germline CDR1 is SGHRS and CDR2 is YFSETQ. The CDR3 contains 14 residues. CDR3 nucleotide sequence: TGCGCCAGCAGCCCGGGACAGGGGGCGAGCGAGCAGTACTTC. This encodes CASSPGQGASEQYF. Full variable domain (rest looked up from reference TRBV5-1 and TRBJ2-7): KAGVTQTPRYLIKTRGQQVTLSCSPISGHRSVSWYQQTPGQGLQFLFEYFSETQRNKGNFPGRFSGRQFSNSRSEMNVSTLELGDSALYLCASSPGQGASEQYFGPGTRLTVT.

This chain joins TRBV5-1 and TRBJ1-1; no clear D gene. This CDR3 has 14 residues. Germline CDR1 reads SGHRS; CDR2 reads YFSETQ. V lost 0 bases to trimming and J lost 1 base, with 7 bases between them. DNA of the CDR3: TGCGCCAGCAGCTTGGATCCAGGGAACACTGAAGCTTTCTTT. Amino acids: CASSLDPGNTEAFF.

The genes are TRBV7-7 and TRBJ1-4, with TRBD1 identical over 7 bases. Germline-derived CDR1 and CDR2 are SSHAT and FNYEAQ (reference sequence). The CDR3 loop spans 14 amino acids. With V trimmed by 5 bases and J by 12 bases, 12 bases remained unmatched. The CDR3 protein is CASSPGDSPIQLFF. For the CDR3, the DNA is TGTGCCAGCAGCCCCGGGGACAGCCCCATCCAACTGTTTTTT.

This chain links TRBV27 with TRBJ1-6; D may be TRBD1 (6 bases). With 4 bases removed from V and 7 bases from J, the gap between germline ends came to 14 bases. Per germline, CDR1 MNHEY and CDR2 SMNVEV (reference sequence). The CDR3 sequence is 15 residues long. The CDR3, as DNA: TGTGCCAGCAGTTGGTCCGCAGGGGCCAATTCACCCCTCCACTTT. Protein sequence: CASSWSAGANSPLHF.

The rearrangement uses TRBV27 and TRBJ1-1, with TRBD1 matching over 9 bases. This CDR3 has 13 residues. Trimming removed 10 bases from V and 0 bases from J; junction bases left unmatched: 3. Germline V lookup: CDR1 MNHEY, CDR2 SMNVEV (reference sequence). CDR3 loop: CATGQGMNTEAFF. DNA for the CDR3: TGTGCCACAGGACAGGGGATGAACACTGAAGCTTTCTTT.

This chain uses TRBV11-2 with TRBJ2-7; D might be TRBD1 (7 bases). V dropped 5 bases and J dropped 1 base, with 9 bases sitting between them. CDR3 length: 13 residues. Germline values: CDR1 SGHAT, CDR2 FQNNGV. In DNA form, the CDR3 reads TGTGCCAGCAGCCCAGGGGGGTCCTACGAGCAGTACTTC. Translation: CASSPGGSYEQYF.

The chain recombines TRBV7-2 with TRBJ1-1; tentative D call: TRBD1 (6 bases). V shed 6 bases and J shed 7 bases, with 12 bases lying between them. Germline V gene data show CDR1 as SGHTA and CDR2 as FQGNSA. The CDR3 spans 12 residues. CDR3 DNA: TGTGCCAGCAGTCCCGGACAGAATGAAGCTTTCTTT. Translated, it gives CASSPGQNEAFF.

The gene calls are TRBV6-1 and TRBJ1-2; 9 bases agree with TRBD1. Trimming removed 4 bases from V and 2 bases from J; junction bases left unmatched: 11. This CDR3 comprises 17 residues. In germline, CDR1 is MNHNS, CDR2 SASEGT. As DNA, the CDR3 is TGTGCCAGCAGTGTTATTATTGGGACAGGGATGAACTATGGCTACACCTTC. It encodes CASSVIIGTGMNYGYTF.

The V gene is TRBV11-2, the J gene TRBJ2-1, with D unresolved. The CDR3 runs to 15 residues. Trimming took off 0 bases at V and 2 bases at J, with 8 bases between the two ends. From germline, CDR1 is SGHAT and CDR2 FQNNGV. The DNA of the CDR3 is TGTGCCAGCAGCTTAGAGGCGGATACCTACAATGAGCAGTTCTTC. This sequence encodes CASSLEADTYNEQFF.

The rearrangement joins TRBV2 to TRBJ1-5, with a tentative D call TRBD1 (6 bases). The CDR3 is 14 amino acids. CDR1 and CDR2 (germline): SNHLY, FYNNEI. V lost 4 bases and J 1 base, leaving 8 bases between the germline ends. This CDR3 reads CASSADRSNQPQHF. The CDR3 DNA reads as TGTGCCAGCAGTGCTGACAGGAGCAATCAGCCCCAGCATTTT.

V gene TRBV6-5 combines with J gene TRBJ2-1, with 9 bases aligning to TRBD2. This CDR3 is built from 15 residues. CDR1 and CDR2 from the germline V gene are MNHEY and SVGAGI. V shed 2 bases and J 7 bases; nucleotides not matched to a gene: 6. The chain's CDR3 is CASSYAGGPENEQFF. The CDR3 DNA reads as TGTGCCAGCAGTTACGCGGGGGGGCCGGAAAATGAGCAGTTCTTC.